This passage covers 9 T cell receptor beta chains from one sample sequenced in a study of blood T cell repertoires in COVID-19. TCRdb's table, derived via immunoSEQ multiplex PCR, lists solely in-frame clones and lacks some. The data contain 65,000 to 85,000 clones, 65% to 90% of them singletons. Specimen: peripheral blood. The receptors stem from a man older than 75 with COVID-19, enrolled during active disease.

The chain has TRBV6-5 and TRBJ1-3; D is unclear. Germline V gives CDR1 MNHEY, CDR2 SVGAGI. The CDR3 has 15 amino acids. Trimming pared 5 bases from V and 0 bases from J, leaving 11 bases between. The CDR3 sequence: CASSRARDSGNTIYF. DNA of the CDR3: TGTGCCAGCAGTCGCGCCCGCGACTCTGGAAACACCATATATTTT.

The CDR3: CASRRQGSYEQYF. DNA of the CDR3: TGTGCCAGCAGACGACAGGGCTCCTACGAGCAGTACTTC. The genes are TRBV2 and TRBJ2-7; 7 bases line up with TRBD1. Unmatched junction bases numbered 2, after V lost 6 bases and J lost 0 bases. This CDR3 is built from 13 residues. CDR1 and CDR2 (germline): SNHLY, FYNNEI. The full variable domain, with the rest looked up from reference TRBV2 and TRBJ2-7, is EPEVTQTPSHQVTQMGQEVILRCVPISNHLYFYWYRQILGQKVEFLVSFYNNEISEKSEIFDDQFSVERPDGSNFTLKIRSTKLEDSAMYFCASRRQGSYEQYFGPGTRLTVT.

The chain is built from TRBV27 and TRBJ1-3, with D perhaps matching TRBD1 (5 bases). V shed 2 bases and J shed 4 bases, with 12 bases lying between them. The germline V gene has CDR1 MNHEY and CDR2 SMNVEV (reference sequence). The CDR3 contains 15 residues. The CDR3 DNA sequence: TGTGCCAGCAGTTTAAGGGGAGGGTTAGGAAACACCATATATTTT. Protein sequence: CASSLRGGLGNTIYF.

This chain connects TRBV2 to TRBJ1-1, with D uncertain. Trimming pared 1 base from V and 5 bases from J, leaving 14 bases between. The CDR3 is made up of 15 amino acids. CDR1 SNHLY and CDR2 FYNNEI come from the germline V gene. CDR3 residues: CASSEEQVDITEAFF. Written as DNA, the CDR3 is TGTGCCAGCAGTGAAGAGCAGGTCGACATTACTGAAGCTTTCTTT.

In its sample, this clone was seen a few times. The CDR3 protein is CASWSLDRGTGYTF. CDR3 DNA sequence: TGCGCCAGCTGGTCGTTGGACAGGGGAACTGGCTACACCTTC. The rearrangement joins TRBV5-1 to TRBJ1-2; 9 bases align to TRBD1. This CDR3 is 14 amino acids long. Looked up from germline, CDR1 is SGHRS and CDR2 is YFSETQ. J lost 7 bases, V lost 7 bases, and 11 bases had no gene match.

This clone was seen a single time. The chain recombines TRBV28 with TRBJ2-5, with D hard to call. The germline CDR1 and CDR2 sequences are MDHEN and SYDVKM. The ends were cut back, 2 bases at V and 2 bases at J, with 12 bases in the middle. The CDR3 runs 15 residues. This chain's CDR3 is CASSLLSYAQETQYF. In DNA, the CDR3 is TGTGCCAGCAGTTTACTAAGTTATGCTCAAGAGACCCAGTACTTC.

DNA of the CDR3: TGTGCCATCAGGGAATCGGACGGGGTGGGCACAGATACGCAGTATTTT. Residues: CAIRESDGVGTDTQYF. This chain joins TRBV10-3 and TRBJ2-3, with D possibly matching TRBD2 (5 bases). Germline loops: CDR1 ENHRY, CDR2 SYGVKD. V was clipped by 6 bases and J by 1 base, with 17 bases between them. The CDR3 covers 16 residues.

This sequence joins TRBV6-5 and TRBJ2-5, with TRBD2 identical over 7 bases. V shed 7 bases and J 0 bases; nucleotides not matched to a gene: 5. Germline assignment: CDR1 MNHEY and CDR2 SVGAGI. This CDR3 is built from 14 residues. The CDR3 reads CASKRDPYQETQYF. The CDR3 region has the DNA TGTGCCAGCAAGCGGGACCCGTACCAAGAGACCCAGTACTTC.

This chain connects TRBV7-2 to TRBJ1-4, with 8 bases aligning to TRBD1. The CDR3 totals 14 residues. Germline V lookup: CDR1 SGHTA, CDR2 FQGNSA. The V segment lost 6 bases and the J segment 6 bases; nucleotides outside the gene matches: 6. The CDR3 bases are TGTGCCAGCAGTCCTACAGGGGGGTATGAAAAACTGTTTTTT. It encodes CASSPTGGYEKLFF.